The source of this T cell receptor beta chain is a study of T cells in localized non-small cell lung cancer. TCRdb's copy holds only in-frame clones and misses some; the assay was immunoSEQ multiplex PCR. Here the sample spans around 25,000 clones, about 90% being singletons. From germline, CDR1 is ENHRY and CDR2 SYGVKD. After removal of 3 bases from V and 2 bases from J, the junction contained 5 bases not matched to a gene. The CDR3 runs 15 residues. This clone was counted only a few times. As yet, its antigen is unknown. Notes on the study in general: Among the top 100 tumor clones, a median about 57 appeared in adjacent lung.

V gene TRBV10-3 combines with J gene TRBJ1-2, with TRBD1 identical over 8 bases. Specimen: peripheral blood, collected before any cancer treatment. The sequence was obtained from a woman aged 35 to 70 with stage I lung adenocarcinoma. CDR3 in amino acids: CAISEGQGQNYGYTF. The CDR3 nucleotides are TGTGCCATCAGTGAAGGACAGGGACAAAACTATGGCTACACCTTC.